One TCR beta chain is described in this entry. Its antigen is as yet unknown. This sample was included in a study of cytomegalovirus exposure and HLA in healthy donors. A multiplex PCR was run with 60 Vbeta primers and 13 Jbeta primers. The method was immunoSEQ multiplex PCR; TCRdb's version includes in-frame clones alone and lacks a portion of them. Among around 160,000 clones listed, about 75% were seen once. Broader study findings: Analyses of presence/absence relied on an assumption of roughly uniform sequencing depth across donors. Solely CMV serostatus was available to characterize immune exposure.

Sequenced sample: PBMCs. This TCR came from a man aged 45-60 years in good health and CMV-seropositive.

CDR3 in amino acids: CASSLDRGGSTDTQYF. CDR3 bases: TGTGCCAGCAGCTTAGATCGAGGAGGGAGCACAGATACGCAGTATTTT. The chain couples TRBV11-3 to TRBJ2-3; TRBD2 might be the D (6 bases). CDR1 SGHNT and CDR2 YENEEA come from the germline V gene. The CDR3 loop spans 16 amino acids. V lost 0 bases and J 0 bases, leaving 10 bases between the germline ends.